The clone carrying this TCR beta chain was picked up many times. Its target is unknown. The data derive from a study of T cell repertoires in cytomegalovirus infection. Study details: Public signatures in TCR beta pointed to CMV infection and matching HLA type.

MiXCR, applied by TCRdb to the reads, yields one record per CDR3 protein. The table has 100,000 to 150,000 distinct CDR3 sequences, approximately 9.2% seen once. With V trimmed by 1 base and J by 6 bases, 0 bases remained unmatched. From germline, CDR1 is DFQATT and CDR2 SNEGSKA (reference sequence). The CDR3 extends over 12 amino acids. Study observations and caveats: Carriers of CMV plus the relevant HLA were identified by cumulative public TCR beta family frequency.

The origin of this receptor is a human donor in good health (CMV status not recorded). Some clones in this sample may be carry-over from other donors' samples. The chain recombines TRBV20-1 with TRBJ1-2; 9 positions match TRBD1. Sequenced input: PBMCs. The CDR3 nucleotides read TGCAGTGCTAGAGGGACAGGGGATGGCTACACCTTC. It yields the protein CSARGTGDGYTF.